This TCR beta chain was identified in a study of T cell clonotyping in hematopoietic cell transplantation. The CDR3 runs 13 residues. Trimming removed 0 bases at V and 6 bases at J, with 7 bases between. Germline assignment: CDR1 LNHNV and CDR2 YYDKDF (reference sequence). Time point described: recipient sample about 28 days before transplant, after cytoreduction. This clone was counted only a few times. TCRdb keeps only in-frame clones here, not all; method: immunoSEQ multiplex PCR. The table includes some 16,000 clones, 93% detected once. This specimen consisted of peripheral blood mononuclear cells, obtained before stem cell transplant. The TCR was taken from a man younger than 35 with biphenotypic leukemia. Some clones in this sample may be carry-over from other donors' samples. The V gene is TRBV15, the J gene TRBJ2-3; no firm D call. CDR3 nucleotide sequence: TGTGCCACCAGCAGAGACCCAGAGGATACGCAGTATTTT. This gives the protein CATSRDPEDTQYF.